The 24 T cell receptor beta chains presented below share a single source sample, sequenced in a study of T cells in tumors after PD-1 blockade. TCRdb's copy holds only in-frame clones and misses some; the assay was immunoSEQ multiplex PCR. The sample has more than 6,500 clones; approximately 70% are singletons. The sequences come from tumor tissue, collected after anti-PD-1 treatment. These receptors were collected from a human donor with basal cell carcinoma.

This sequence joins TRBV6-2 or TRBV6-3 and TRBJ2-4, with 7 bases that match TRBD2. The CDR3 covers 18 residues. The V gene's germline CDR1 is MNHEY and CDR2 SVGEGT. J gave up 8 bases and V 2 bases, and 18 bases lay outside the gene matches. DNA of the CDR3: TGTGCCAGCAGTTACACCGAAGGGAGGGGAGATCCGAGGGACATTCAGTACTTC. This translates into CASSYTEGRGDPRDIQYF.

This clone was seen just once. Here the CDR3 reads CASSSAQETQYF. CDR3 DNA: TGTGCCAGCAGCTCGGCACAAGAGACCCAGTACTTC. The chain is built from TRBV7-2 and TRBJ2-5; D unresolved. The CDR3 covers 12 residues. Germline-derived CDR1 and CDR2 are SGHTA and FQGNSA. The germline V and J ends were trimmed by 4 bases and 2 bases, with 5 bases remaining between them.

The CDR3 DNA reads as TGTGCCGAGGGCGGAATCTCGTCATGGAACACCGGGGAGCTGTTTTTT. It specifies CAEGGISSWNTGELFF. The rearrangement uses TRBV7-2 and TRBJ2-2; TRBD2 might be the D (5 bases). The CDR3 loop spans 16 amino acids. V lost 11 bases and J lost 1, with 20 bases in between. Germline V lookup: CDR1 SGHTA, CDR2 FQGNSA.

This clone occurred once. This chain links TRBV19 with TRBJ2-7; D is possibly TRBD1 (5 bases). Between the trimmed V and J ends, which lost 3 bases and 4 bases, there was a span of 13 bases. Germline V CDR1 and CDR2: LNHDA, SQIVND (reference sequence). The CDR3 runs to 14 residues. The DNA for the CDR3 is TGTGCCAGTAGTATTGCGCAGGGCACGTACGAGCAGTACTTC. Translated, it gives CASSIAQGTYEQYF.

The rearrangement joins TRBV18 to TRBJ2-3; no definite D call. The CDR3 is made up of 11 amino acids. Trimming cost V 6 bases and J 10 bases, with 11 bases left between them. The germline CDR1 and CDR2 sequences are KGHSH and LQKENI. The DNA for the CDR3 is TGTGCCAGCTCTCCGCTCGGAGCGCAGTATTTT. This gives the protein CASSPLGAQYF.

The V and J genes are TRBV6-4 and TRBJ1-3; D gene uncertain. Germline V gene sequence: CDR1 MRHNA, CDR2 SNTAGT. V was trimmed by 6 bases and J by 3 bases, leaving 6 bases between them. This CDR3 region has 12 residues. CDR3 sequence: CASRAGGNTIYF. In DNA form, the CDR3 reads TGTGCCAGCAGGGCAGGTGGAAACACCATATATTTT.

This clone was counted only a few times. The sample holds other DNA sequences that translate to the same CDR3. The chain links TRBV19 to TRBJ2-6, with 11 nucleotides matching TRBD1. J lost 2 bases, V lost 4 bases, and 7 bases had no gene match. Looked up from germline, CDR1 is LNHDA and CDR2 is SQIVND (reference sequence). The CDR3 spans 18 residues. CDR3 residues: CASSSRDRGWAGANVLTF. The CDR3 DNA follows: TGTGCCAGTAGTAGCCGGGACAGGGGGTGGGCTGGGGCCAACGTCCTGACTTTC. Full variable domain (outside the CDR3, taken from reference TRBV19 and TRBJ2-6): DGGITQSPKYLFRKEGQNVTLSCEQNLNHDAMYWYRQDPGQGLRLIYYSQIVNDFQKGDIAEGYSVSREKKESFPLTVTSAQKNPTAFYLCASSSRDRGWAGANVLTFGAGSRLTVL.

V and J are TRBV30 and TRBJ2-7; 8 bases line up with TRBD2. The CDR3 extends over 16 amino acids. The V segment lost 0 bases and the J segment 4 bases; nucleotides outside the gene matches: 11. CDR1 is GTSNPN, CDR2 SVGIG, per germline (reference sequence). The chain's CDR3 is CAWSVGLGLALYEQYF. As DNA, the CDR3 is TGTGCCTGGAGTGTAGGGTTAGGACTAGCATTGTACGAGCAGTACTTC.

This CDR3 is CASSLWGALKADTQYF. Here the CDR3 DNA reads TGTGCCAGCAGCTTATGGGGGGCCCTGAAAGCGGATACGCAGTATTTT. This chain joins TRBV7-9 and TRBJ2-3; D might be TRBD1 or TRBD2, each matching 6 bases. The germline V gene has CDR1 SEHNR and CDR2 FQNEAQ (reference sequence). Trimming took off 2 bases at V and 6 bases at J, with 18 bases between the two ends. The CDR3 has 16 amino acids.

The V call is TRBV2, the J call TRBJ2-5, with a possible D match to TRBD1 (5 bases). The length of the CDR3 is 14 residues. Trimming left V 9 bases short and J 2 bases short, with 16 bases between. The germline V gene encodes CDR1 SNHLY and CDR2 FYNNEI. The DNA of the CDR3 is TGTGCCAGTCTTATAGGACACCATCAAGAGACCCAGTACTTC. Translating gives CASLIGHHQETQYF. The entire variable domain, with the rest obtained from reference TRBV2 and TRBJ2-5, is as follows: EPEVTQTPSHQVTQMGQEVILRCVPISNHLYFYWYRQILGQKVEFLVSFYNNEISEKSEIFDDQFSVERPDGSNFTLKIRSTKLEDSAMYFCASLIGHHQETQYFGPGTRLLVL.

The CDR3 loop is CASSQALTPGLAGGNWQETQYF. CDR3 nucleotides: TGCGCCAGCAGCCAAGCCCTAACCCCGGGACTAGCGGGAGGGAATTGGCAAGAGACCCAGTACTTC. The rearrangement joins TRBV4-1 to TRBJ2-5; 16 nucleotides agree with TRBD2. This CDR3 is built from 22 residues. Germline loops: CDR1 MGHRA, CDR2 YSYEKL. V was pared by 1 base and J by 2 bases, with 16 bases of the junction left unmatched.

The J gene is TRBJ2-1, the V gene TRBV6-5; 9 positions agree with TRBD1. Per germline, CDR1 MNHEY and CDR2 SVGAGI. Trimming at V came to 6 bases and at J to 2 bases, leaving 5 bases not matched to a gene. CDR3 size: 15 residues. CDR3 residues: CASSLGQGPYNEQFF. CDR3 DNA sequence: TGTGCCAGCAGCTTGGGACAGGGTCCCTACAATGAGCAGTTCTTC.

V gene TRBV5-1 combines with J gene TRBJ2-7, with TRBD2 identical over 9 bases. This CDR3 spans 15 amino acids. The junction had 8 bases not matched to a gene; V was cut back by 4 bases and J by 3 bases. The germline CDR1 and CDR2 sequences are SGHRS and YFSETQ. In DNA form, the CDR3 reads TGCGCCAGCAGCAGTAAGCGGGAGGTTGGCTACGAGCAGTACTTC. Residues: CASSSKREVGYEQYF.

The V and J genes are TRBV6-5 and TRBJ2-7; unclear D gene. Germline lookup yields CDR1 MNHEY and CDR2 SVGAGI. This CDR3 has 12 amino acids. V was shortened by 7 bases and J by 1 base, with 8 bases between the two germline ends. In nucleotides, the CDR3 is TGTGCCAGCAACGAGGTTTCCTACGAGCAGTACTTC. Residues: CASNEVSYEQYF.

The chain is built from TRBV2 and TRBJ2-7; 10 nucleotides align to TRBD1. V was clipped by 6 bases and J by 6 bases; unmatched bases: 8. The germline V gene encodes CDR1 SNHLY and CDR2 FYNNEI. The CDR3 totals 14 residues. The CDR3 sequence: CASRMTGGSGEQYF. CDR3 nucleotide sequence: TGTGCCAGCAGGATGACAGGGGGCTCGGGCGAGCAGTACTTC.

This chain joins TRBV29-1 and TRBJ2-2; the D gene is possibly TRBD2 (5 bases). Trimming pared 7 bases from V and 3 bases from J, leaving 12 bases between. CDR3 length: 13 amino acids. Looked up from germline, CDR1 is SQVTM and CDR2 is ANQGSEA. CDR3 in amino acids: CSAERGYTGELFF. In DNA, the CDR3 is TGCAGCGCTGAGCGAGGGTACACCGGGGAGCTGTTTTTT.

V and J are TRBV6-5 and TRBJ2-7, with D unresolved. The CDR3 length is 14 residues. Germline CDR1 MNHEY, CDR2 SVGAGI. The V gene lost 0 bases and the J gene lost 1 base, with 7 bases spanning the gap. Here the CDR3 reads CASSYSRASYEQYF. The CDR3 DNA sequence: TGTGCCAGCAGTTACTCGAGAGCTTCCTACGAGCAGTACTTC.

This clone appeared once. The CDR3, as DNA: TGTGCCAGCCTCCCCGAGACAGGGGCCAGCAGGTACTATGGCTACACCTTC. As protein: CASLPETGASRYYGYTF. V and J are TRBV2 and TRBJ1-2, with 8 bases matching TRBD1. The CDR3 is 17 residues long. The junction had 17 bases not matched to a gene; V was cut back by 8 bases and J by 3 bases. CDR1 is SNHLY and CDR2 is FYNNEI in the germline V gene.

This chain joins TRBV18 and TRBJ2-5; either TRBD1 or TRBD2 may supply D (5 bases each). V lost 0 bases and J 5 bases, leaving 10 bases between the germline ends. This CDR3 has 14 amino acids. CDR1 KGHSH and CDR2 LQKENI come from the germline V gene. The DNA of the CDR3 is TGTGCCAGCTCACCACCGGGGGACCTGGAGACCCAGTACTTC. It yields the protein CASSPPGDLETQYF.

This clone was detected once. The genes are TRBV6-5 and TRBJ1-1; perhaps TRBD1 as D (5 bases). Germline V gives CDR1 MNHEY, CDR2 SVGAGI. CDR3 length equals 14 residues. Trimming stripped 5 bases from V and 3 bases from J, with 13 bases between. In nucleotides, the CDR3 is TGTGCCAGCAGTCCCCCGGCGGGGGACACTGAAGCTTTCTTT. Protein: CASSPPAGDTEAFF.

V gene TRBV10-1 combines with J gene TRBJ2-1, with unresolved D. Per the germline V gene, CDR1 is WNHNN and CDR2 is SYGVQD (reference sequence). This CDR3 has 15 residues. Trimming removed 4 bases from V and 0 bases from J, with 10 bases in between. The CDR3 loop reads CASSGANGSYNEQFF. The CDR3 DNA reads as TGCGCCAGCAGTGGAGCGAATGGCTCCTACAATGAGCAGTTCTTC.

The V and J genes are TRBV3-1 (or the pseudogene TRBV3-2) and TRBJ1-2, with a tentative D call TRBD1 (6 bases). The length of the CDR3 is 14 residues. The V end was cut by 1 base, the J end by 4 bases, with 10 bases between. Germline V gives CDR1 LGHDT, CDR2 YNNKEL (reference sequence). In DNA, the CDR3 is TGTGCCAGCAGCCAAGGGGGGCTTGTCTATGGCTACACCTTC. Amino acids: CASSQGGLVYGYTF.

This chain joins TRBV20-1 and TRBJ2-5; no definite D call. The CDR3 consists of 12 residues. Germline CDR1 and CDR2: DFQATT and SNEGSKA (reference sequence). The V and J ends lost 3 bases and 2 bases respectively, with 7 bases between them. This CDR3 is CSASHTQETQYF. In DNA, the CDR3 is TGCAGTGCTAGTCACACACAAGAGACCCAGTACTTC.

This clone appeared once. The chain carries TRBV27 and TRBJ1-1; 11 positions match TRBD1. The J segment lost 1 base and the V segment lost 6 bases, leaving 10 bases of the junction unmatched. This CDR3 comprises 17 residues. Germline-derived CDR1 and CDR2 are MNHEY and SMNVEV (reference sequence). This CDR3 is CASRRTGGAGGNTEAFF. CDR3 in DNA: TGTGCCAGCAGGCGGACAGGGGGCGCGGGGGGGAACACTGAAGCTTTCTTT.